The sequence of this T cell receptor (beta chain) was determined in a study of T cell responses to AZD1222 COVID-19 vaccine. The study, taken as a whole, reports: Every sample of the repertoires postdated the peak T cell response.

With regard to this clone: What it recognizes is unknown.

This CDR3 has 12 residues. V was clipped by 7 bases and J by 3 bases, with 12 bases between them. Germline values: CDR1 GTSNPN, CDR2 SVGIG (reference sequence). Only in-frame clones appear in the TCRdb table, and some are missing; sequencing was by immunoSEQ multiplex PCR. The sample contains about 100,000 clones, 93% of which appear only once. The J gene is TRBJ1-1, the V gene TRBV30; D is ambiguous. The sample here was peripheral blood, taken on day 0 of AZD1222 vaccination. This clonotype originated in an adult in good health. The CDR3 protein is CASTRRYTEAFF. For the CDR3, the DNA is TGTGCCTCGACACGAAGGTACACTGAAGCTTTCTTT. Complete variable domain (other parts from reference TRBV30 and TRBJ1-1): SQTIHQWPATLVQPVGSPLSLECTVEGTSNPNLYWYRQAAGRGLQLLFYSVGIGQISSEVPQNLSASRPQDRQFILSSKKLLLSDSGFYLCASTRRYTEAFFGQGTRLTVV.